These T cell receptor beta chains were read from a single sample in a study of human T cells and chemical hapten exposure. One entry per CDR3 protein results from TCRdb running MiXCR on the RACE reads. The sample carries about 73,000 distinct CDR3 sequences, 8.5% to 9% recorded once. The source material was whole blood, sampled in connection with sensitization to the hapten diphenylcyclopropenone (DPC). Receptors were obtained from a woman in her 50s with alopecia areata. Some clones in this sample may be carry-over from other donors' samples. The CDR3 runs from the conserved cysteine through the conserved F or W. D genes are given only for firm matches. Size is stated for part of the rows, as once, few or many counts, or as a class when the clone is expanded.

V	D	size	J	CDR3	DNA
TRBV3-1	TRBD2	-	TRBJ2-1	CASSLVGTSGGSSYNEQFF	TGTGCCAGCAGCCTAGTGGGGACTAGCGGGGGGAGCTCCTACAATGAGCAGTTCTTC
TRBV6-1	-	many	TRBJ1-4	CASIEGATNEKLFF	TGTGCCAGCATCGAAGGAGCAACTAATGAAAAACTGTTTTTT
TRBV9	TRBD2	-	TRBJ2-1	CASSVGAGTYNEQFF	TGTGCCAGCAGCGTAGGAGCGGGGACCTACAATGAGCAGTTCTTC
TRBV12-3/TRBV12-4	-	few	TRBJ2-3	CASTWGPGADTQYF	TGTGCCAGCACCTGGGGACCCGGGGCAGATACGCAGTATTTT
TRBV29-1	-	-	TRBJ2-5	CSVGMGQETQYF	TGCAGCGTAGGGATGGGGCAAGAGACCCAGTACTTC
TRBV7-2	TRBD2	-	TRBJ2-7	CASSSEREGEQYF	TGTGCCAGCAGCTCCGAGCGGGAAGGTGAGCAGTACTTC
TRBV28	-	few	TRBJ2-7	CASSPPEEPKREQYF	TGTGCCAGCAGTCCACCCGAGGAACCTAAGCGCGAGCAGTACTTC
TRBV2	-	-	TRBJ2-5	CASSVLGVSQETQYF	TGTGCCAGCAGTGTCCTCGGAGTGAGCCAAGAGACCCAGTACTTC
TRBV5-1	-	-	TRBJ2-1	CASSWLEIRDEQFF	TGCGCCAGCAGCTGGCTGGAGATTCGGGATGAGCAGTTCTTC
TRBV4-2	TRBD2	-	TRBJ2-4	CASSLEGPSGSLAKNIQYF	TGTGCCAGCAGCCTAGAAGGCCCTAGCGGCTCTCTAGCCAAAAACATTCAGTACTTC
TRBV12-3/TRBV12-4	-	many	TRBJ2-3	CASTTKGAQYF	TGTGCCAGCACCACAAAGGGGGCGCAGTATTTT
TRBV18	-	-	TRBJ1-5	CASSPRKRNQPQHF	TGTGCCAGCTCACCAAGGAAGCGAAATCAGCCCCAGCATTTT
TRBV5-1	-	-	TRBJ2-7	CASSWGDGSYEQYF	TGCGCCAGCAGCTGGGGAGACGGGTCCTACGAGCAGTACTTC
TRBV5-1	-	few	TRBJ1-6	CASSPGHNNSPLHF	TGCGCCAGCAGCCCTGGACATAATAATTCACCCCTCCACTTT
TRBV12-3/TRBV12-4	-	few	TRBJ2-1	CASMGAEQFF	TGTGCCAGCATGGGAGCAGAGCAGTTCTTC
TRBV7-2	-	many	TRBJ2-3	CASSLAGERLDTQYF	TGTGCCAGCAGCTTAGCCGGCGAGCGTCTAGATACGCAGTATTTT
TRBV27	-	-	TRBJ2-6	CASSFGASSSGANVLTF	TGTGCCAGCAGTTTTGGAGCGTCGAGCTCTGGGGCCAACGTCCTGACTTTC
TRBV29-1	-	many	TRBJ1-1	CSVEGGFTEAFF	TGCAGCGTTGAGGGGGGATTCACTGAAGCTTTCTTT
TRBV12-3/TRBV12-4	-	-	TRBJ1-5	CASSFDSNQPQHF	TGTGCCAGCAGTTTCGATAGCAATCAGCCCCAGCATTTT
TRBV2	-	-	TRBJ2-3	CASSWGILGTDTQYF	TGTGCCAGCAGTTGGGGAATTCTGGGCACAGATACGCAGTATTTT
TRBV7-9	TRBD1	-	TRBJ1-5	CASSPGTVHQPQHF	TGTGCCAGCAGTCCTGGGACAGTCCATCAGCCCCAGCATTTT
TRBV12-3/TRBV12-4	TRBD1	many	TRBJ1-1	CASSRTGAGTEAFF	TGTGCCAGCAGTAGGACAGGAGCGGGCACTGAAGCTTTCTTT